The present entry profiles one T cell receptor beta chain with its context. Its antigen is undetermined. Germline V gives CDR1 MNHNS, CDR2 SASEGT. The ends lost 2 bases at V and 7 bases at J; junction bases unmatched: 7. CDR3 length equals 15 residues. Clones were sequenced by immunoSEQ multiplex PCR, and TCRdb holds only the in-frame ones, with some missing. The repertoire holds some 150,000 clones, with 80% to 95% as singletons. The entry originates in a study of T cell responses to AZD1222 COVID-19 vaccine. Findings of the study overall: Across spike, vaccine-associated CD4 TCRs were found, dominant at 160-218 and 743-854. Only a handful of AZD1222 recipients, six or seven in all, had baseline seropositivity. Donors, mostly white British, included more females; clonal diversity was possibly underestimated.

The TCR sequence derives from an adult who received the AZD1222 COVID-19 vaccine. The chain uses TRBV6-1 and TRBJ2-1; TRBD1 matches at 8 bases. The source material was peripheral blood, sampled 28 days after the second AZD1222 dose. CDR3 sequence reads: CASSEPGQVSNEQFF. CDR3 nucleotide sequence: TGTGCCAGCAGTGAACCGGGACAGGTATCGAATGAGCAGTTCTTC.